This TCR beta chain was captured by sequencing in a study of tumor and adjacent non-tumor tissue in lung cancer. In the study overall: The patients, around 9 men and 5 women, were roughly 31 to 80 with stage I to III disease.

The study, taken as a whole, reports: TCR diversity was significantly greater in tumor than normal lung tissue. Tumor repertoires had a smaller top 100 clone share than normal lung. Shorter survival was associated with higher TCR diversity in tumors.

RNA was extracted from bulk tissue without any cell sorting. This non-tumor lung sample came from over 3 cm beyond the tumor edge. To note about this clonotype: What it recognizes is unknown.

A modified ARM-PCR protocol with three rounds of nested PCR amplified TCRbeta. TCRdb reanalysed the multiplex PCR reads using MiXCR and keeps one entry per CDR3 protein. Of 100,000 or so distinct CDR3 sequences listed, around three fifths are singletons. The CDR3 has 16 amino acids. J lost 5 bases, V lost 8 bases, and 9 bases had no gene match. CDR1 and CDR2 from the germline V gene are MNHEY and SVGEGT. Sequencing was performed on distant non-tumor lung tissue. This chain connects TRBV6-2 or TRBV6-3 to TRBJ2-3; 14 bases map to TRBD2. This receptor was taken from a man aged 25-40 years with non-small cell lung cancer. The CDR3 bases are TGTGCCAGCTCCGACGGACTAGCGGGGGGACAAGATACGCAGTATTTT. It is translated as CASSDGLAGGQDTQYF.